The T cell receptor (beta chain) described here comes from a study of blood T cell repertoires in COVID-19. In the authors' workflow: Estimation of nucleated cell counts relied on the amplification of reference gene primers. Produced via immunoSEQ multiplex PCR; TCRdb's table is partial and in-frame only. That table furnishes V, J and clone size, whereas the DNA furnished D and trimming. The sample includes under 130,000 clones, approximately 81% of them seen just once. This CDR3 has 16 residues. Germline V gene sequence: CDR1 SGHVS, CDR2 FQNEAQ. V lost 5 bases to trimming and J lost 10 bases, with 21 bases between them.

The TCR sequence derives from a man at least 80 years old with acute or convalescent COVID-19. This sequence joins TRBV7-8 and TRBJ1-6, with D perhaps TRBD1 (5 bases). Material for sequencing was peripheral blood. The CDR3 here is CASSLGWEVWGSPLHF. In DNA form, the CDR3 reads TGTGCCAGCAGCCTCGGCTGGGAGGTTTGGGGGTCACCCCTCCACTTT.